This T cell receptor (beta chain) comes out of a study of blood T cell repertoires in COVID-19. Whole-study context: The origin of the acute and convalescent COVID-19 samples was the United States, Italy and Spain. PBMCs, B-cell-depleted T cells, or T cells provided the cDNA or gDNA that made up the material.

Using immunoSEQ multiplex PCR, the repertoire was profiled, and TCRdb retains in-frame clones only, with some absent. Seen here are about 110,000 clones, 71% observed once, and the top ten hold roughly 0.9%. Material: peripheral blood. The receptor was isolated from a human donor with acute or convalescent COVID-19. The donor label of this sample is uncertain.

In nucleotides, the CDR3 is TGTGCCAGCAGCCAAGTGGCAGGGAGGACCTACAATGAGCAGTTCTTC. It is translated as CASSQVAGRTYNEQFF. J is TRBJ2-1 and V is TRBV14; tentatively, D is TRBD2 (6 bases). The germline CDR1 and CDR2 sequences are SGHDN and FVKESK. With 1 base removed from V and 2 bases from J, the gap between germline ends came to 12 bases. This CDR3 region has 16 residues.